The T cell receptor (beta chain) under discussion was sequenced for a study of blood T cell repertoires in COVID-19. Study in general: Acute-phase and convalescent COVID-19 samples originated in the United States, Italy and Spain. T cells, B-cell-depleted T cells, or PBMCs supplied cDNA or gDNA.

Produced via immunoSEQ multiplex PCR; TCRdb's table is partial and in-frame only. Of roughly 260,000 clones in the sample, 82% are singletons; the top ten hold 4.5% to 6%. CDR3 length: 17 residues. The V segment lost 7 bases and the J segment 8 bases; nucleotides outside the gene matches: 19. Germline CDR1 SQVTM, CDR2 ANQGSEA. The receptor was isolated from a woman older than 75 with active or convalescent COVID-19. Sequenced sample: peripheral blood. The V and J genes are TRBV29-1 and TRBJ1-4; 10 nucleotides align to TRBD1. The CDR3 DNA sequence: TGCAGCGGAGTTACACTCCGGGACAGGGGAGGAAAAGAAAAACTGTTTTTT. Its protein is CSGVTLRDRGGKEKLFF.